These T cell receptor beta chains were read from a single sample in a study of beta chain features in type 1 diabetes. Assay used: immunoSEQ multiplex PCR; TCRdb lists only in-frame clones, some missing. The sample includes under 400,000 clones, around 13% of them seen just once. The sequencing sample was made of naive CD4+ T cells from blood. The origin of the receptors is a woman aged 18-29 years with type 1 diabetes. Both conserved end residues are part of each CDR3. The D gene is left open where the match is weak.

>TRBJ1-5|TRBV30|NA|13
CAWSGPGDQPQHF
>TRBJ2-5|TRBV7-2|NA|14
CASSHVQNQETQYF
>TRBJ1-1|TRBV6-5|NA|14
CASSLVVGGTEAFF
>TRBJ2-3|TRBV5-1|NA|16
CASSLGSVWAPDTQYF
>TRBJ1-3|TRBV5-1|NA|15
CASSQRAGAGNTIYF
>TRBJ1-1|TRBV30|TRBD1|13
CAWGTGANTEAFF
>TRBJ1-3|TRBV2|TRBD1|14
CADRGSNSGNTIYF
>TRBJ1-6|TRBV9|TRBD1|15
CASSAQGQVNSPLHF
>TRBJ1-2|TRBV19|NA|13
CASRLGTLDGYTF
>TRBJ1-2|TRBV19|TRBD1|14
CASSISGTDYGYTF
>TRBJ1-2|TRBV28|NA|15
CASSPAMGGNYGYTF
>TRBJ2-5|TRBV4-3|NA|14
CASSLGSTQETQYF
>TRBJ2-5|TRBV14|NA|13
CASSQNFQETQYF
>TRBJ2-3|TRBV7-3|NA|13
CASSFPGHDTQYF
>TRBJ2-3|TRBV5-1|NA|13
CASSSRVTDTQYF
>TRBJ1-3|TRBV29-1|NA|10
CSVLNVGQYF
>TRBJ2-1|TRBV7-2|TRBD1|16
CASSRTTGGTYNEQFF
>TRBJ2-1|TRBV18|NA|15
CASSPGTFPYNEQFF
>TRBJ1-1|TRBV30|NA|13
CAWNRQTNTEAFF
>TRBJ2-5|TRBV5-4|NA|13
CASSFTGQETQYF
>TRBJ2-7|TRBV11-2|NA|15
CASTNLNRVLYEQYF
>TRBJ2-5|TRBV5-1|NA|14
CASSLRRQQETQYF
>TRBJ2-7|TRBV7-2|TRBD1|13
CASSSDRVYEQYF
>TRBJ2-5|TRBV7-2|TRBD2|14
CASSPGLVWETQYF
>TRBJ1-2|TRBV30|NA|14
CAWGGHASFYGYTF
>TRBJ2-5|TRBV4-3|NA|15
CASSQHQGNQETQYF
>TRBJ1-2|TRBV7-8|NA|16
CASSPYRAGADYGYTF
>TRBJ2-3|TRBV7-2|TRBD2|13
CASSSGGSDTQYF
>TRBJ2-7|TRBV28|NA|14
CASSSQGSSDEQYF
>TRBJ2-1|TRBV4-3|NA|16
CASSQITTISYNEQFF
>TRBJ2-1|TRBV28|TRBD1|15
CASSSGTGGNNEQFF
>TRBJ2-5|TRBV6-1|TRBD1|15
CASSPRTGSRETQYF
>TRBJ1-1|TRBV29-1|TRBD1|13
CSVWDRVNTEAFF